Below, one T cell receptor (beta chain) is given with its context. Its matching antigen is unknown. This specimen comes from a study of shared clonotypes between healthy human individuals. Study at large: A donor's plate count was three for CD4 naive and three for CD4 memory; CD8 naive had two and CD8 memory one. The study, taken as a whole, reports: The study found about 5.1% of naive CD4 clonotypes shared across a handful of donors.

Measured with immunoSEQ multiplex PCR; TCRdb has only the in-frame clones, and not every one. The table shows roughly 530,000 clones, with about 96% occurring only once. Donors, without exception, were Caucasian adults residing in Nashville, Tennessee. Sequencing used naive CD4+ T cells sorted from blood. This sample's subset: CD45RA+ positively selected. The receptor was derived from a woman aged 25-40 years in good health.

CDR3 DNA sequence: TGTGCCAGTAGTATTGAGGCGAGCGGGACCGGATTCAATGAGCAGTTCTTC. Encoded protein: CASSIEASGTGFNEQFF. V usage is TRBV19 and J usage is TRBJ2-1; 7 bases fit TRBD2. After removal of 3 bases from V and 6 bases from J, the junction contained 14 bases not matched to a gene. Germline V lookup: CDR1 LNHDA, CDR2 SQIVND (reference sequence). This CDR3 has 17 residues.